One and the same sample provided the 14 T cell receptor beta chains below, sequenced in a study of blood T cells in healthy people across ages. Alongside a J-beta primer mix, a sample-barcoded 5' primer served in a second PCR lasting roughly 6 to 11 cycles. TCRdb redid the calling of the 5' RACE reads with MiXCR, one entry per CDR3 protein. The sample lists over 1,500,000 distinct CDR3 sequences; around half were seen once. Material: blood. These receptors were collected from a middle-aged woman in good health.

In this sample, this clonotype turned up a few times. This chain links TRBV28 with TRBJ2-7, with D tentatively TRBD1 (6 bases). The CDR3 totals 14 residues. Germline V gene lookup returns CDR1 MDHEN and CDR2 SYDVKM. V gave up 7 bases and J gave up 1 base, with 14 bases separating them. CDR3 amino acids: CASTIRQGSYEQYF. The CDR3 DNA sequence: TGTGCCAGCACCATCAGGCAGGGGTCCTACGAGCAGTACTTC.

This clonotype was detected a few times. The chain links TRBV6-1 to TRBJ1-2, with 7 bases identical to TRBD1. The CDR3 covers 13 residues. Trimming cost V 5 bases and J 8 bases; bases outside gene matches: 8. The V gene's germline CDR1 is MNHNS and CDR2 SASEGT. The CDR3 loop is CASSTRTGTGYTF. CDR3 bases: TGTGCCAGCAGTACCCGGACAGGAACCGGCTACACCTTC.

The chain has TRBV5-4 and TRBJ2-1; D is undetermined. V lost 4 bases and J lost 10, with 12 bases in between. In germline, CDR1 is SGHNT, CDR2 YYREEE (reference sequence). This CDR3 has 12 amino acids. CDR3 amino acids: CASSPPPPEQFF. The CDR3, as DNA: TGTGCCAGCAGCCCCCCACCCCCAGAGCAGTTCTTC.

The V gene is TRBV4-1, the J gene TRBJ1-6, with D maybe TRBD1 (6 bases). Trimming pared 4 bases from V and 8 bases from J, leaving 21 bases between. CDR1 MGHRA and CDR2 YSYEKL come from the germline V gene. This CDR3 spans 17 amino acids. CDR3 sequence reads: CASSPYLRGAPDSPLHF. The DNA for the CDR3 is TGCGCCAGCAGCCCATACCTCAGGGGCGCCCCAGATTCACCCCTCCACTTT.

This clonotype has more than one count but fewer than ten. The CDR3 bases are TGCAGCGCTGCACCGTCTGGGGCCAACGTCCTGACTTTC. Amino acids: CSAAPSGANVLTF. The chain has TRBV29-1 and TRBJ2-6; D not certain. Trimming cost V 7 bases and J 1 base, with 8 bases left between them. Germline assignment: CDR1 SQVTM and CDR2 ANQGSEA. CDR3 size: 13 residues.

V is TRBV2 and J is TRBJ2-3; 8 bases map to TRBD2. CDR3 length: 15 residues. Germline loops: CDR1 SNHLY, CDR2 FYNNEI. With 5 bases clipped from V and 2 bases from J, the junction kept 6 bases outside the gene matches. The CDR3 protein is CASSKRGLNTDTQYF. CDR3 nucleotides: TGTGCCAGCAGTAAGCGGGGGCTAAACACAGATACGCAGTATTTT. The full variable domain, in which reference TRBV2 and TRBJ2-3 provide the parts outside the CDR3, is EPEVTQTPSHQVTQMGQEVILRCVPISNHLYFYWYRQILGQKVEFLVSFYNNEISEKSEIFDDQFSVERPDGSNFTLKIRSTKLEDSAMYFCASSKRGLNTDTQYFGPGTRLTVL.

The chain links TRBV27 to TRBJ2-3, with D uncertain. The V end was cut by 4 bases, the J end by 0 bases, with 8 bases between. The CDR3 spans 14 residues. CDR1 MNHEY and CDR2 SMNVEV come from the germline V gene (reference sequence). The CDR3: CASSSAPSTDTQYF. The CDR3 region has the DNA TGTGCCAGCAGTTCAGCTCCGAGCACAGATACGCAGTATTTT.

In this sample, this clonotype turned up a few times. This chain connects TRBV6-2 or TRBV6-3 to TRBJ2-5; D is undetermined. The tail of the sequence fits TRBJ2-7 better, so the J call may be wrong. Germline CDR1 reads MNHEY; CDR2 reads SVGEGT. CDR3 length equals 11 residues. The DNA for the CDR3 is TGTGCCAGCAGAGACAACCGCGAGCAGTACTTC. Its translation is CASRDNREQYF.

The V and J genes are TRBV15 and TRBJ2-5; TRBD2 aligns across 9 bases. The germline V gene has CDR1 LNHNV and CDR2 YYDKDF (reference sequence). This CDR3 is built from 15 residues. The trim removed 4 bases at V and 5 bases at J, leaving 8 bases unmatched. Written as DNA, the CDR3 is TGTGCCACCAGCATTGTTAGCGGGGGCGGTGAGACCCAGTACTTC. The encoded protein is CATSIVSGGGETQYF.

The CDR3 DNA follows: TGTGCCAGCAGTTCCCCCGGACAGGGTCTAGATACGCAGTATTTT. Translation: CASSSPGQGLDTQYF. The gene calls are TRBV6-5 and TRBJ2-3; 8 bases match TRBD1. CDR3 length: 15 amino acids. J lost 5 bases, V lost 4 bases, and 8 bases had no gene match. The V gene's germline CDR1 is MNHEY and CDR2 SVGAGI.

The J gene is TRBJ2-2, the V gene TRBV27, with D unresolved. The V gene lost 6 bases and the J gene lost 1 base, with 12 bases spanning the gap. This CDR3 is built from 15 residues. Germline CDR1 is MNHEY and CDR2 is SMNVEV (reference sequence). The CDR3 region is CASSLYTVNTGELFF. The CDR3 bases are TGTGCCAGCAGCCTATATACCGTGAACACCGGGGAGCTGTTTTTT.

This clonotype was detected only a few times. This rearrangement joins TRBV11-2 to TRBJ2-7; D uncertain. TRBJ2-5 matches the DNA end more closely, so the J call is doubtful. Germline V gene lookup returns CDR1 SGHAT and CDR2 FQNNGV. There are 12 residues in the CDR3. CDR3 in DNA: TGTGCCAGCAGCTCGTATTTAAAGACCCAGTACTTC. Translated: CASSSYLKTQYF.

In this sample, this clonotype turned up a few times. The chain has TRBV6-2 or TRBV6-3 and TRBJ2-6; tentative D call: TRBD1 (6 bases). The CDR3 runs to 19 residues. V was clipped by 5 bases and J by 3 bases, with 23 bases between them. Per germline, CDR1 MNHEY and CDR2 SVGEGT. CDR3 bases: TGTGCCAGCAGTCCCAGGGCGAACAGGGTCGGTGTTGGGGCCAACGTCCTGACTTTC. Translating gives CASSPRANRVGVGANVLTF.

The chain has TRBV18 and TRBJ2-1; 9 nucleotides agree with TRBD2. The CDR3 totals 15 residues. From germline, CDR1 is KGHSH and CDR2 LQKENI. Trimming cost V 0 bases and J 10 bases; bases outside gene matches: 7. This chain's CDR3 is CASSPPTGTSLEQFF. CDR3 in DNA: TGTGCCAGCTCACCACCTACCGGGACTAGCCTCGAGCAGTTCTTC.